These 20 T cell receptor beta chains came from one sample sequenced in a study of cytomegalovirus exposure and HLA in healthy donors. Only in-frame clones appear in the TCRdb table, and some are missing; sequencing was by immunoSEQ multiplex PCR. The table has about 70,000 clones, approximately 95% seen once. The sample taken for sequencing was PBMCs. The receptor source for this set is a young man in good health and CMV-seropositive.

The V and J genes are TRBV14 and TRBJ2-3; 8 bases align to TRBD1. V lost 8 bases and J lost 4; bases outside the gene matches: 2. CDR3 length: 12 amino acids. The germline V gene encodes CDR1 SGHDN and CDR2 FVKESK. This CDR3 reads CASGQGSDTQYF. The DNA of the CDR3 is TGTGCCAGCGGACAGGGTTCAGATACGCAGTATTTT.

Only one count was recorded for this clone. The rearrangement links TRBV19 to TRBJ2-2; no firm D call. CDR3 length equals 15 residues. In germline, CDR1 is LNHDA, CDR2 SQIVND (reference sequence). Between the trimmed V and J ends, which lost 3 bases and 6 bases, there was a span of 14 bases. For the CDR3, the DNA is TGTGCCAGTAGTATGGAACGTGGCGGCTCCGGGGAGCTGTTTTTT. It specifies CASSMERGGSGELFF. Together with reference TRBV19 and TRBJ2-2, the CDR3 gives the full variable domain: DGGITQSPKYLFRKEGQNVTLSCEQNLNHDAMYWYRQDPGQGLRLIYYSQIVNDFQKGDIAEGYSVSREKKESFPLTVTSAQKNPTAFYLCASSMERGGSGELFFGEGSRLTVL.

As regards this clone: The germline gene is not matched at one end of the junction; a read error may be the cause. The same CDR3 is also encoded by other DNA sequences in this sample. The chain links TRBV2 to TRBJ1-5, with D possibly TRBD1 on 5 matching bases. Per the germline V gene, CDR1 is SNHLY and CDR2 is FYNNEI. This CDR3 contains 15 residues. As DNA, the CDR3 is TGTGCCAGCAGGGGGGGGTCCTATAGCAATCAGCCTCAGCATTTT. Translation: CASRGGSYSNQPQHF.

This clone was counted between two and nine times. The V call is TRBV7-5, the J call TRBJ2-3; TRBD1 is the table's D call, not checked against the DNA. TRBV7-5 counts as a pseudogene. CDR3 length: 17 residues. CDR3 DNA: TGTGCCAGAAGCTTAGGGCTGATTACCCCCAGCACAGATACGCAGTATTTT. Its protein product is CARSLGLITPSTDTQYF.

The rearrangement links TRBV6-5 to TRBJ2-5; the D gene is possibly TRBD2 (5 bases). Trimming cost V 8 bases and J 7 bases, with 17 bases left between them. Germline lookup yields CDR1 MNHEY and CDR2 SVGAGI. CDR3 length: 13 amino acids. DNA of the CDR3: TGTGCCAGCGAAAGCGGAGTTAAAGGGACCCAGTACTTC. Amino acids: CASESGVKGTQYF.

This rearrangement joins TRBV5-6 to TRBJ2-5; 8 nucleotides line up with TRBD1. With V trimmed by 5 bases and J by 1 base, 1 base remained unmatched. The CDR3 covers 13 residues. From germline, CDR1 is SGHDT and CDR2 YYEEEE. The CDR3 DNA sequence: TGTGCCAGCAGGGGACAGGTCCAAGAGACCCAGTACTTC. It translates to CASRGQVQETQYF. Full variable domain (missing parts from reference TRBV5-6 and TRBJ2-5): DAGVTQSPTHLIKTRGQQVTLRCSPKSGHDTVSWYQQALGQGPQFIFQYYEEEERQRGNFPDRFSGHQFPNYSSELNVNALLLGDSALYLCASRGQVQETQYFGPGTRLLVL.

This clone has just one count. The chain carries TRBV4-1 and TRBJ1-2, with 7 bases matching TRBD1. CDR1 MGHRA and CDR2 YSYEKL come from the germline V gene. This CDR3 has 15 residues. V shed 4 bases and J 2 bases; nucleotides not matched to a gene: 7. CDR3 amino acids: CASSRMGQQNYGYTF. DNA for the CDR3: TGCGCCAGCAGCCGGATGGGACAGCAGAACTATGGCTACACCTTC.

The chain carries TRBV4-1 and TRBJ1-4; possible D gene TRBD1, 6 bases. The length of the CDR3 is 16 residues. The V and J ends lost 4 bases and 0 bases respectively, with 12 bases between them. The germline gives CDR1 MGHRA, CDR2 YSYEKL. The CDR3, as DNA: TGCGCCAGCAGCCTTCAGGGGTGGGCAACTAATGAAAAACTGTTTTTT. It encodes CASSLQGWATNEKLFF.

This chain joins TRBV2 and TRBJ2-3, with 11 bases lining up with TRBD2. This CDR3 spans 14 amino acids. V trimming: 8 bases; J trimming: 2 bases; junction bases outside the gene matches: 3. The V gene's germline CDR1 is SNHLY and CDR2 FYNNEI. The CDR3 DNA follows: TGTGCCAGCCTACTAGCGGGGGTCACAGATACGCAGTATTTT. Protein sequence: CASLLAGVTDTQYF.

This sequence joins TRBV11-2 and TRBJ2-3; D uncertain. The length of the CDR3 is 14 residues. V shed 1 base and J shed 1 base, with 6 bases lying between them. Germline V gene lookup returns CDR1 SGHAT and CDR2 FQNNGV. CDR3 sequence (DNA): TGTGCCAGCAGCTTAGCGGGTGGCACAGATACGCAGTATTTT. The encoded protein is CASSLAGGTDTQYF.

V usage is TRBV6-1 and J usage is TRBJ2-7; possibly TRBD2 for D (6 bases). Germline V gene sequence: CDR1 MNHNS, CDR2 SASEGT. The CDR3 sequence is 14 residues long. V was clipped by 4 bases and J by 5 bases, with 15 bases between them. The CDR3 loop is CASSVGLASHEQYF. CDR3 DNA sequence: TGTGCCAGCAGTGTAGGTCTAGCGTCCCACGAGCAGTACTTC.

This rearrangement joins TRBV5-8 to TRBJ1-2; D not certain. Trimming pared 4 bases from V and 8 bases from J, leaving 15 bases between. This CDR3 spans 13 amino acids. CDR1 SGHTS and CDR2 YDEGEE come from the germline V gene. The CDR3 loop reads CASSATVAGGYTF. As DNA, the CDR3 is TGTGCCAGCAGCGCCACAGTCGCCGGCGGCTACACCTTC.

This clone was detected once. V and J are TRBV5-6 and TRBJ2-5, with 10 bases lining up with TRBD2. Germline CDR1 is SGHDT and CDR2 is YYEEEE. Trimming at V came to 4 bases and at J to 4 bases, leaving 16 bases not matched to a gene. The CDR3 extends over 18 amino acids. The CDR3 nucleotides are TGTGCCAGCAGCCAAGGGACTAGCGAGGATTGGGGGGGAGAGACCCAGTACTTC. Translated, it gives CASSQGTSEDWGGETQYF.

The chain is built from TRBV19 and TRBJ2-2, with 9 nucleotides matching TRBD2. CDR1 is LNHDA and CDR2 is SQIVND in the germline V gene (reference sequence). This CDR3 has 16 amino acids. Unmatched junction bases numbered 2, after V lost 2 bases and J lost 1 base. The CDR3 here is CASSIYSGRNTGELFF. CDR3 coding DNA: TGTGCCAGTAGTATATATAGCGGGAGGAACACCGGGGAGCTGTTTTTT. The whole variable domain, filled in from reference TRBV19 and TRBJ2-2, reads DGGITQSPKYLFRKEGQNVTLSCEQNLNHDAMYWYRQDPGQGLRLIYYSQIVNDFQKGDIAEGYSVSREKKESFPLTVTSAQKNPTAFYLCASSIYSGRNTGELFFGEGSRLTVL.

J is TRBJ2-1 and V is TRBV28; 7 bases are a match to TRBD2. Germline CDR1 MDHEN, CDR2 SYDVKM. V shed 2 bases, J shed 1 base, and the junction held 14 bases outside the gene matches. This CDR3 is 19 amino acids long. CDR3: CASSLPTAPKRGSYNEQFF. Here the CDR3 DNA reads TGTGCCAGCAGTTTACCGACAGCCCCTAAGCGGGGATCCTACAATGAGCAGTTCTTC. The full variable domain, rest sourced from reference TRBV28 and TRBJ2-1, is DVKVTQSSRYLVKRTGEKVFLECVQDMDHENMFWYRQDPGLGLRLIYFSYDVKMKEKGDIPEGYSVSREKKERFSLILESASTNQTSMYLCASSLPTAPKRGSYNEQFFGPGTRLTVL.

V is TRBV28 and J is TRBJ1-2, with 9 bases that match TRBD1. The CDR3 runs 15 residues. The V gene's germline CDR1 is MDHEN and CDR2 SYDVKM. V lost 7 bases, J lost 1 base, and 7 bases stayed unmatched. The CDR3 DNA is TGTGCCAGCAAGGGACAGGGAACCTATAACTATGGCTACACCTTC. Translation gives CASKGQGTYNYGYTF.

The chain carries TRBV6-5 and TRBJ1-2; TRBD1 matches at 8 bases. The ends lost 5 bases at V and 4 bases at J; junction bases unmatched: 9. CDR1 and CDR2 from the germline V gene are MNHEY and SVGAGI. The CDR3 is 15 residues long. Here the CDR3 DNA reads TGTGCCAGCAGTCCACAGACAGGGGCGCCCTATGGCTACACCTTC. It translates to CASSPQTGAPYGYTF.

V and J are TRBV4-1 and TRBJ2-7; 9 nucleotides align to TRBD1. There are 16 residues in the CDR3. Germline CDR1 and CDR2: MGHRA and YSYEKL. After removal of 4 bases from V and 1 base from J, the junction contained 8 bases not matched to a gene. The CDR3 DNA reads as TGCGCCAGCAGCCGACCGCCCGGGACAGGGTCCTACGAGCAGTACTTC. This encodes CASSRPPGTGSYEQYF.

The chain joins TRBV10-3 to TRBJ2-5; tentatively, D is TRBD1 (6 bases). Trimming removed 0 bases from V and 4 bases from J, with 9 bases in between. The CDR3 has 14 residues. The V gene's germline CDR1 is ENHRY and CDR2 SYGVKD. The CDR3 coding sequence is TGTGCCATCAGTGAGTCCGCAGGGGTAGAGACCCAGTACTTC. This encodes CAISESAGVETQYF.

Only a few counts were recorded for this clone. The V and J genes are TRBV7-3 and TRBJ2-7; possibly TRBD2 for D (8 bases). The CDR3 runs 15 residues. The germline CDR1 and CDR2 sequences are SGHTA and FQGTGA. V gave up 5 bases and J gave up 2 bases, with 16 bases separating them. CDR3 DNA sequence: TGTGCCAGCAGCCCAGGGGGGACTAGTCCCTACGAGCAGTACTTC. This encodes CASSPGGTSPYEQYF.